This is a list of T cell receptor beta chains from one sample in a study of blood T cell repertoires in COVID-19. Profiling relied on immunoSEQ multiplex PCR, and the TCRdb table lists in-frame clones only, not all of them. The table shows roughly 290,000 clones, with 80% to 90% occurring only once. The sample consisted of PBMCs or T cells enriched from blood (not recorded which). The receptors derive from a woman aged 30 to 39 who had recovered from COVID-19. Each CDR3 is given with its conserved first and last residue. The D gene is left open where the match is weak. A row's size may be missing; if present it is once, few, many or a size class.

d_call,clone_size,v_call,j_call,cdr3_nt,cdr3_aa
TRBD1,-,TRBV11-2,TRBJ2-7,TGTGCCAGCAGTGCCGGGACAGGGCGCTCCTACGAGCAGTACTTC,CASSAGTGRSYEQYF
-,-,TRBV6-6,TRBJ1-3,TGTGCCAGCAGTTACTTTATAACAGGAAACACCATATATTTT,CASSYFITGNTIYF
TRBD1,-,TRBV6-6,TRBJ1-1,TGTGCCAGCAGAACTGGGACAGGGGTTAAGAACACTGAAGCTTTCTTT,CASRTGTGVKNTEAFF
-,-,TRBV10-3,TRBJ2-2,TGTGCCATCAGTGCAACGGGGTTTGACGACACCGGGGAGCTGTTTTTT,CAISATGFDDTGELFF
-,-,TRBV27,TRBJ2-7,TGTGCCAGCAGTCCCGAACAACGAACAGGGGGGGGCGACTACGAGCAGTACTTC,CASSPEQRTGGGDYEQYF
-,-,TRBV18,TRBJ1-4,TGTGCCAGCTCACCAGAACAGAAACGAACTAATGAAAAACTGTTTTTT,CASSPEQKRTNEKLFF
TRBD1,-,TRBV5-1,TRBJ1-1,TGCGCCAGCAGCTTGGAGGGACAGGCTACCGAAGCTTTCTTT,CASSLEGQATEAFF
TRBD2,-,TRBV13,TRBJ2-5,TGTGCCAGCAGCTCGATACTAGCGGGAGCCGGCCGGGAGACCCAGTACTTC,CASSSILAGAGRETQYF
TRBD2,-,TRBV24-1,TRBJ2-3,TGTGCCACCAGTGCTAGCGGGATCTTGGGAGTTCGTTCGTATTTT,CATSASGILGVRSYF
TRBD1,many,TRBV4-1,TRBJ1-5,TGCGCCAGCAGAGGACAGGGCGGCAATCAGCCCCAGCATTTT,CASRGQGGNQPQHF
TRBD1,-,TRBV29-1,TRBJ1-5,TGCAGCGTTGGGACAGGCTACAATCAGCCCCAGCATTTT,CSVGTGYNQPQHF
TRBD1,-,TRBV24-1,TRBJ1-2,TGTGCCACCAGTGACACTTCAGGGGGCTCGAGCTATGGCTACACCTTC,CATSDTSGGSSYGYTF
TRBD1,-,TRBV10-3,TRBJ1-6,TGTGCCATCAGTTCGGGACAGGGGGCAAGTTCACCCCTCCACTTT,CAISSGQGASSPLHF
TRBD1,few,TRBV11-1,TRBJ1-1,TGTGCCAGCAGCTTAGGGGCGGGGACAGGAACTGAAGCTTTCTTT,CASSLGAGTGTEAFF
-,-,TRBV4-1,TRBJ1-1,TGCGCCAGCAGCCAAGGGGAGCGGGCTTTCTTT,CASSQGERAFF
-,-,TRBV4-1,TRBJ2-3,TGCGCCAGCAGCCAAGAACCGGTTACAGATACGCAGTATTTT,CASSQEPVTDTQYF
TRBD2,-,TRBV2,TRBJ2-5,TGTGCCAGCAGTGTTAGGAGTAGCGGGGGCCAAGAGACCCAGTACTTC,CASSVRSSGGQETQYF
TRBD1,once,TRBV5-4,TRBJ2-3,TGTGCCAGCAGCTTGTTACAGGGGGCCACAGATACGCAGTATTTT,CASSLLQGATDTQYF
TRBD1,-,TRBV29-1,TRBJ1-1,TGCAGCGTTGATAGGGGGCACACTGAAGCTTTCTTT,CSVDRGHTEAFF
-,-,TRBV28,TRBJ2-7,TGTGCCACCGCAGTTACCAGCTACGAGCAGTACTTC,CATAVTSYEQYF
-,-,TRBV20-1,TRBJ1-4,TGCAGTGCTAGAGATCTCGGAAAACTGTTTTTT,CSARDLGKLFF
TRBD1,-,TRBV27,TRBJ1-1,TGTGCCAGCGCACCGACAGGGATGGGTGAAGCTTTCTTT,CASAPTGMGEAFF
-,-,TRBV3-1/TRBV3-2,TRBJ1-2,TGTGCCAGCAGCCTCCGGGACACCCTCTATGGCTACACCTTC,CASSLRDTLYGYTF
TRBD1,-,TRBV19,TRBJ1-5,TGTGCCACCGCCCCGACAGGGCATAGCAATCAGCCCCAGCATTTT,CATAPTGHSNQPQHF
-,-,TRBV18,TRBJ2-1,TGTGCCAGCTCACCACCGTTCACCGGCAATGAGCAGTTCTTC,CASSPPFTGNEQFF
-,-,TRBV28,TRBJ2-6,TGTGCCAGCAGCCTCAAGAGACTTAAGGAAGGCTTGTCTGGGGCCAACGTCCTGACTTTC,CASSLKRLKEGLSGANVLTF
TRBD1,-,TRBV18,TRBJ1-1,TGTGCCAGCTCACCCGACAGGGTCGGGAACACTGAAGCTTTCTTT,CASSPDRVGNTEAFF
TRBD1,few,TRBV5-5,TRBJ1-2,TGTGCCAGCAGCTTTGAACGGGACAGAAACTATGGCTACACCTTC,CASSFERDRNYGYTF
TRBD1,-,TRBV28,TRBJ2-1,TGTGCCACCCGGCCAGGGGGCTACAATGAGCAGTTCTTC,CATRPGGYNEQFF
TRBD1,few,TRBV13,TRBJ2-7,TGTGCCAGCAGCCCCCAGACAGGGGGTTGGTACGAGCAGTACTTC,CASSPQTGGWYEQYF
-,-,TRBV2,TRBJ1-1,TGTGCCAGCAGTGAGCGGAGACTTACTGAAGCTTTCTTT,CASSERRLTEAFF
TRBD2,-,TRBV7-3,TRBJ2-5,TGTGCCAGCAGCACTGGGCTAGCGGGGGAGGAGACCCAGTACTTC,CASSTGLAGEETQYF
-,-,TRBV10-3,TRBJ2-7,TGTGCCATCACCCCGGGGGGGACAGGGTTATACGAGCAGTACTTC,CAITPGGTGLYEQYF
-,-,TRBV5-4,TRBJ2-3,TGTGCCAGCAGCCAAATTACAGATACGCAGTATTTT,CASSQITDTQYF
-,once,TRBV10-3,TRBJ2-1,TGTGCCATCAGTGAGTCTGCGGGAAATGAGCAGTTCTTC,CAISESAGNEQFF
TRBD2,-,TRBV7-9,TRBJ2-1,TGTGCCAGCAGTCCACCGGGACTAGCGTCGCTCGCGGGCAATGAGCAGTTCTTC,CASSPPGLASLAGNEQFF
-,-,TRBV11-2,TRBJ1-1,TGTGCCAGCAGCTTAGTTGGGGTTGAAGGGGCTGAAGCTTTCTTT,CASSLVGVEGAEAFF
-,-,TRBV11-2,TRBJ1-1,TGTGCCAGCAGCTTATATTTTGTAACAGACCGAATGAACACTGAAGCTTTCTTT,CASSLYFVTDRMNTEAFF
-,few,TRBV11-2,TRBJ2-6,TGTGCCAGCAGCCGAGTTCGGTATCCGGCCAACGTCCTGACTTTC,CASSRVRYPANVLTF
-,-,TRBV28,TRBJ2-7,TGTGCCAGCAGTTCGCAGGTATTATCCTACGAGCAGTACTTC,CASSSQVLSYEQYF
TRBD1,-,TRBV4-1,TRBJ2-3,TGCGCCAGCAGCTCCCGGGACAGAGACACAGATACGCAGTATTTT,CASSSRDRDTDTQYF
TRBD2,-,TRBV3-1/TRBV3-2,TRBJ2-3,TGTGCCAGCAGCCAACCCGTCGGGAGGGCCGGCACAGATACGCAGTATTTT,CASSQPVGRAGTDTQYF
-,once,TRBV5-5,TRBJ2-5,TGTGCCAGCAGCTTGGATTCGTTACTCGCGGGTCAAGAGACCCAGTACTTC,CASSLDSLLAGQETQYF
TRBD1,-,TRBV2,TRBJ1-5,TGTGCCAGCAGACAGGGGGTCCCTAATCAGCCCCAGCATTTT,CASRQGVPNQPQHF
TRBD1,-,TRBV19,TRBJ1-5,TGTGCCAGCCAGGGACAGGGGTTCCGATATAGCAATCAGCCCCAGCATTTT,CASQGQGFRYSNQPQHF
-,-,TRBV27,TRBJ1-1,TGTGCCAGCAGTTTCCGGCCAGGCGGGGTAACTGAAGCTTTCTTT,CASSFRPGGVTEAFF
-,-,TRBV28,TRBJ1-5,TGTGCCAGCAGTTTACACGGTAGCAATCAGCCCCAGCATTTT,CASSLHGSNQPQHF
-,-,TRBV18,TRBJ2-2,TGTGCCAGCTCACGAGACAGCCTTACCGGGGAGCTGTTTTTT,CASSRDSLTGELFF